One sample yielded the 30 T cell receptor beta chains listed below, sequenced in a study of cytomegalovirus exposure and HLA in healthy donors. PCR used 60 Vbeta primers and 13 Jbeta primers. Using immunoSEQ multiplex PCR, the repertoire was profiled, and TCRdb retains in-frame clones only, with some absent. The data contain some 150,000 clones, over 75% of them singletons. Sequencing was done on a sample of PBMCs. Receptor source: a woman aged 25-40 years in good health and CMV-seronegative.

This clone was recorded once. The chain uses TRBV5-1 and TRBJ1-1, with D possibly TRBD1 on 5 matching bases. This CDR3 has 13 residues. Germline V CDR1 and CDR2: SGHRS, YFSETQ. V was pared by 4 bases and J by 0 bases, with 7 bases between. DNA of the CDR3: TGCGCCAGCAGCATGACAGTGAACACTGAAGCTTTCTTT. Translated, it gives CASSMTVNTEAFF.

This chain uses TRBV6-1 with TRBJ2-5; weak D call: TRBD2 (6 bases). The DNA matches TRBJ2-7 better at its end, which makes the J call doubtful. Germline values: CDR1 MNHNS, CDR2 SASEGT. The CDR3 is 15 amino acids. The CDR3 DNA sequence: TGTGCCAGCAGTGAAGGTTTCGGGAGCTCCTACGAGCAGTACTTC. It encodes CASSEGFGSSYEQYF.

This chain joins TRBV7-2 and TRBJ1-3, with D perhaps TRBD1 (5 bases). Germline CDR1 and CDR2: SGHTA and FQGNSA. The CDR3 length is 14 residues. V was clipped by 2 bases and J by 4 bases, with 9 bases between them. The CDR3 region is CASSLQGTGNTIYF. In nucleotides, the CDR3 is TGTGCCAGCAGCTTACAGGGTACAGGAAACACCATATATTTT.

The chain recombines TRBV7-3 with TRBJ2-2; D is ambiguous. Trimming took off 2 bases at V and 4 bases at J, with 5 bases between the two ends. CDR3 size: 13 residues. The V gene's germline CDR1 is SGHTA and CDR2 FQGTGA. Here the CDR3 DNA reads TGTGCCAGCAGCTTATACACCACCGGGGAGCTGTTTTTT. Translating it yields CASSLYTTGELFF.

This clone appeared a few times. V gene TRBV7-9 combines with J gene TRBJ1-1; TRBD1 might be the D (6 bases). Germline CDR1 is SEHNR and CDR2 is FQNEAQ (reference sequence). This CDR3 is 16 amino acids long. The V end was cut by 5 bases, the J end by 1 base, with 17 bases between. For the CDR3, the DNA is TGTGCCAGCAGCACAGGAAAGACAGGCCCGAACACTGAAGCTTTCTTT. The encoded protein is CASSTGKTGPNTEAFF.

The chain joins TRBV6-1 to TRBJ1-1, with TRBD1 matching 7 bases. The length of the CDR3 is 14 residues. The V gene end was trimmed by 6 bases and the J gene end by 3 bases; junction bases not matched to a gene: 7. In germline, CDR1 is MNHNS, CDR2 SASEGT. For the CDR3, the DNA is TGTGCCAGCAGAAACAGGGGCAGTTACACTGAAGCTTTCTTT. This codes for CASRNRGSYTEAFF.

This clone was seen a handful of times. The chain employs TRBV9 and TRBJ2-5; 8 nucleotides line up with TRBD2. CDR3 length: 15 amino acids. V lost 4 bases and J lost 4; bases outside the gene matches: 9. Germline V gene lookup returns CDR1 SGDLS and CDR2 YYNGEE. The CDR3 protein is CASSTIAGRGETQYF. In nucleotides, the CDR3 is TGTGCCAGCAGCACCATAGCGGGACGGGGAGAGACCCAGTACTTC. Variable domain in full (rest from reference TRBV9 and TRBJ2-5): DSGVTQTPKHLITATGQRVTLRCSPRSGDLSVYWYQQSLDQGLQFLIQYYNGEERAKGNILERFSAQQFPDLHSELNLSSLELGDSALYFCASSTIAGRGETQYFGPGTRLLVL.

V gene TRBV6-5 combines with J gene TRBJ2-5; 8 nucleotides align to TRBD2. This CDR3 is built from 14 residues. The germline CDR1 and CDR2 sequences are MNHEY and SVGAGI. After removal of 7 bases from V and 5 bases from J, the junction contained 9 bases not matched to a gene. The CDR3 loop reads CASNGGALRETQYF. CDR3 sequence (DNA): TGTGCCAGCAACGGGGGGGCTCTCCGCGAGACCCAGTACTTC.

The chain links TRBV7-9 to TRBJ2-1; TRBD1 is a possible D gene (6 bases). Between the trimmed V and J ends, which lost 5 bases and 2 bases, there was a span of 16 bases. CDR1 SEHNR and CDR2 FQNEAQ come from the germline V gene (reference sequence). The CDR3 runs to 16 residues. CDR3 loop: CASSTQTGPAYNEQFF. The CDR3 region has the DNA TGTGCCAGCAGCACCCAGACAGGTCCGGCCTACAATGAGCAGTTCTTC.

This sequence joins TRBV18 and TRBJ2-2, with a possible D match to TRBD2 (5 bases). Germline values: CDR1 KGHSH, CDR2 LQKENI. Between the trimmed V and J ends, which lost 0 bases and 5 bases, there was a span of 10 bases. This CDR3 has 15 amino acids. The CDR3 protein is CASSPPRTGTGELFF. In DNA form, the CDR3 reads TGTGCCAGCTCACCACCCCGGACGGGAACCGGGGAGCTGTTTTTT.

The chain combines TRBV4-1 with TRBJ2-1; TRBD2 matches 7 bases. Trimming took 7 bases from V and 8 from J; bases not matched to a gene: 11. The CDR3 totals 14 residues. The V gene's germline CDR1 is MGHRA and CDR2 YSYEKL. In DNA, the CDR3 is TGCGCCAGCAACCGAGCGGGGAGTGGTCATGAGCAGTTCTTC. It codes for CASNRAGSGHEQFF.

The V and J genes are TRBV7-9 and TRBJ1-3; TRBD1 agrees at 9 bases. CDR3 length: 15 amino acids. Germline CDR1 reads SEHNR; CDR2 reads FQNEAQ (reference sequence). The junction had 4 bases not matched to a gene; V was cut back by 7 bases and J by 0 bases. CDR3 DNA: TGTGCCAGCAACAGGGGGCTCATCTCTGGAAACACCATATATTTT. Translating gives CASNRGLISGNTIYF. Filled out from reference TRBV7-9 and TRBJ1-3, the complete variable domain reads DTGVSQNPRHKITKRGQNVTFRCDPISEHNRLYWYRQTLGQGPEFLTYFQNEAQLEKSRLLSDRFSAERPKGSFSTLEIQRTEQGDSAMYLCASNRGLISGNTIYFGEGSWLTVV.

CDR3 DNA sequence: TGCGCCAGCAGCTTGGGTAGCACAGGACTGAACACTGAAGCTTTCTTT. Translating gives CASSLGSTGLNTEAFF. This rearrangement joins TRBV5-1 to TRBJ1-1; possible D gene TRBD1, 5 bases. V dropped 0 bases and J dropped 0 bases, with 12 bases sitting between them. Germline V gene data show CDR1 as SGHRS and CDR2 as YFSETQ. This CDR3 is built from 16 residues.

The V gene is TRBV15, the J gene TRBJ2-1; weak D call: TRBD1 (5 bases). This CDR3 comprises 14 residues. Trimming left V 2 bases short and J 9 bases short, with 14 bases between. Germline-derived CDR1 and CDR2 are LNHNV and YYDKDF (reference sequence). CDR3 nucleotide sequence: TGTGCCACCAGCAGAAGGGGCAGAGAGGTTGAGCAGTTCTTC. Encoded protein: CATSRRGREVEQFF.

The chain uses TRBV19 and TRBJ1-4; D perhaps matches TRBD1 (6 bases). This CDR3 region has 16 residues. Germline V gives CDR1 LNHDA, CDR2 SQIVND (reference sequence). V was trimmed by 4 bases and J by 0 bases, leaving 12 bases between them. The CDR3: CASSTRDIATNEKLFF. The DNA for the CDR3 is TGTGCCAGTAGTACCCGGGACATAGCAACTAATGAAAAACTGTTTTTT. The full variable domain, completed using reference TRBV19 and TRBJ1-4, is DGGITQSPKYLFRKEGQNVTLSCEQNLNHDAMYWYRQDPGQGLRLIYYSQIVNDFQKGDIAEGYSVSREKKESFPLTVTSAQKNPTAFYLCASSTRDIATNEKLFFGSGTQLSVL.

This chain links TRBV29-1 with TRBJ2-5; TRBD2 matches at 8 bases. V gave up 2 bases and J gave up 5 bases; unmatched junction bases: 10. CDR3 length: 15 amino acids. CDR1 is SQVTM and CDR2 is ANQGSEA in the germline V gene. The CDR3 DNA is TGCAGCGTTGAACCGGGGCAGGCGGGGGGTGAGACCCAGTACTTC. Its translation: CSVEPGQAGGETQYF.

This clone appeared once. V usage is TRBV9 and J usage is TRBJ1-1, with 8 nucleotides matching TRBD1. The CDR3 extends over 13 amino acids. Germline lookup yields CDR1 SGDLS and CDR2 YYNGEE. V shed 0 bases and J 8 bases; nucleotides not matched to a gene: 3. In nucleotides, the CDR3 is TGTGCCAGCAGCGTAGGGACAGGGAGGGAAGCTTTCTTT. Translated: CASSVGTGREAFF.

This chain joins TRBV14 and TRBJ2-7; possible D gene TRBD2, 6 bases. Trimming took off 4 bases at V and 2 bases at J, with 12 bases between the two ends. This CDR3 has 14 residues. Germline lookup yields CDR1 SGHDN and CDR2 FVKESK. The CDR3 nucleotides are TGTGCCAGCAGCCCTTGGACTATTACCTACGAGCAGTACTTC. Translating gives CASSPWTITYEQYF.

V is TRBV2 and J is TRBJ2-3; TRBD2 aligns across 15 bases. The V and J ends lost 6 bases and 2 bases, in that order; junction bases with no gene match: 12. The germline CDR1 and CDR2 sequences are SNHLY and FYNNEI. The CDR3 spans 19 residues. The CDR3 protein is CASSRIGLAGGRDTDTQYF. In DNA form, the CDR3 reads TGTGCCAGCAGCCGAATCGGACTAGCGGGGGGGCGGGACACAGATACGCAGTATTTT.

The rearrangement links TRBV30 to TRBJ1-6; weak D call: TRBD1 (6 bases). Trimming took 7 bases from V and 7 from J, leaving 14 bases between them. Germline CDR1 GTSNPN, CDR2 SVGIG (reference sequence). The CDR3 is 13 residues long. CDR3 in amino acids: CASRDIANSPLHF. The CDR3 nucleotides are TGTGCCTCCCGGGACATAGCCAATTCACCCCTCCACTTT.

The chain recombines TRBV7-2 with TRBJ2-3; D remains ambiguous. The CDR3 sequence is 14 residues long. Germline V gene lookup returns CDR1 SGHTA and CDR2 FQGNSA. Deletions cut 2 bases from V and 4 bases from J, with 10 bases between. As DNA, the CDR3 is TGTGCCAGCAGCTTAAGGTGGAGCTCAGATACGCAGTATTTT. Translation gives CASSLRWSSDTQYF.

The rearrangement links TRBV4-3 to TRBJ2-3; TRBD1 matches at 7 bases. J was trimmed by 1 base and V by 0 bases; bases with no gene match: 4. The CDR3 is made up of 16 amino acids. The germline gives CDR1 LGHNA, CDR2 YSLEER. CDR3 sequence reads: CASSQDEGQGTDTQYF. The CDR3 nucleotides read TGCGCCAGCAGCCAAGATGAAGGACAGGGCACAGATACGCAGTATTTT.

J is TRBJ1-5 and V is TRBV18; D ambiguous. V lost 3 bases and J 8 bases, leaving 11 bases between the germline ends. Germline V CDR1 and CDR2: KGHSH, LQKENI. The CDR3 totals 13 residues. This chain's CDR3 is CASSPNQREPQHF. The CDR3 bases are TGTGCCAGCTCACCCAACCAACGGGAGCCCCAGCATTTT.

The chain recombines TRBV28 with TRBJ1-1; D uncertain. CDR1 MDHEN and CDR2 SYDVKM come from the germline V gene. Trimming left V 4 bases short and J 1 base short, with 22 bases between. This CDR3 is built from 18 residues. The CDR3 nucleotides are TGTGCCAGCAGTTCCCCGGCATCGGGGATTAGTCCGAACACTGAAGCTTTCTTT. Its translation is CASSSPASGISPNTEAFF.

This chain uses TRBV6-5 with TRBJ1-1; 7 bases align to TRBD1. Unmatched junction bases numbered 4, after V lost 5 bases and J lost 1 base. From germline, CDR1 is MNHEY and CDR2 SVGAGI. The CDR3 is 14 amino acids. The CDR3 nucleotides are TGTGCCAGCAGTCTGACAGGGCAGAACACTGAAGCTTTCTTT. It yields the protein CASSLTGQNTEAFF.

This clone was picked up a small number of times. The chain couples TRBV4-3 to TRBJ2-7; 10 nucleotides agree with TRBD1. The CDR3 runs to 17 residues. The germline V gene has CDR1 LGHNA and CDR2 YSLEER. V gave up 3 bases and J gave up 2 bases; unmatched junction bases: 10. The CDR3 region is CASSQGRGTGATYEQYF. The CDR3 DNA follows: TGCGCCAGCAGCCAGGGAAGGGGGACAGGGGCTACCTACGAGCAGTACTTC.

The gene calls are TRBV5-4 and TRBJ1-4; the D gene is possibly TRBD1 (5 bases). This CDR3 has 16 residues. V lost 4 bases to trimming and J lost 3 bases, with 16 bases between them. CDR1 is SGHNT and CDR2 is YYREEE in the germline V gene (reference sequence). CDR3 in DNA: TGTGCCAGCAGCATGGGACCAGCGGCCTCTAATGAAAAACTGTTTTTT. Protein: CASSMGPAASNEKLFF. The complete variable domain, with remaining parts taken from reference TRBV5-4 and TRBJ1-4, reads ETGVTQSPTHLIKTRGQQVTLRCSSQSGHNTVSWYQQALGQGPQFIFQYYREEENGRGNFPPRFSGLQFPNYSSELNVNALELDDSALYLCASSMGPAASNEKLFFGSGTQLSVL.

CDR3 region: CASSNRTSSTDTQYF. CDR3 coding DNA: TGTGCCAGCAGCAACAGGACTAGTAGCACAGATACGCAGTATTTT. The rearrangement uses TRBV5-4 and TRBJ2-3; 7 nucleotides line up with TRBD2. CDR1 is SGHNT and CDR2 is YYREEE in the germline V gene (reference sequence). This CDR3 is 15 amino acids long. V trimming: 4 bases; J trimming: 0 bases; junction bases outside the gene matches: 5.

This clone has more than one count but fewer than ten. The chain employs TRBV27 and TRBJ2-7; 10 nucleotides align to TRBD1. Germline V lookup: CDR1 MNHEY, CDR2 SMNVEV (reference sequence). This CDR3 comprises 15 residues. Unmatched junction bases numbered 5, after V lost 3 bases and J lost 3 bases. CDR3 DNA sequence: TGTGCCAGCAGTTTGGGGGGGACAGGGGACTACGAGCAGTACTTC. Its translation: CASSLGGTGDYEQYF.

The genes are TRBV5-1 and TRBJ1-1, with D uncertain. Germline CDR1 and CDR2: SGHRS and YFSETQ. This CDR3 is 15 amino acids long. Trimming pared 0 bases from V and 11 bases from J, leaving 20 bases between. CDR3 coding DNA: TGCGCCAGCAGCTTGGCGATTGGGGTGAGGGATCGGGCTTTCTTT. It translates to CASSLAIGVRDRAFF. Full variable domain (rest looked up from reference TRBV5-1 and TRBJ1-1): KAGVTQTPRYLIKTRGQQVTLSCSPISGHRSVSWYQQTPGQGLQFLFEYFSETQRNKGNFPGRFSGRQFSNSRSEMNVSTLELGDSALYLCASSLAIGVRDRAFFGQGTRLTVV.